Listed below are T cell receptor beta chains from one sample, sequenced in a study of blood T cell repertoires in COVID-19. Sequencing used immunoSEQ multiplex PCR; TCRdb keeps in-frame clones, though not all of them. The sample lists approximately 150,000 clones, roughly four fifths occurring once. The specimen was peripheral blood. The receptor set was obtained from a human donor with acute or convalescent COVID-19. The donor label of this sample is uncertain. Both conserved end residues are part of each CDR3. Each record gives: CDR3 DNA, CDR3 protein, V gene, J gene, clone size, D gene. A D gene is named only where the DNA matches it firmly. Rows give clone size only sometimes, using once, few, many, or a class for an expanded clone.

TGTGCCAGCAGTTTGGGCCTCACAGTTGGCTACACCTTC	CASSLGLTVGYTF	TRBV28	TRBJ1-2	.	.
TGTGCCAGCCAGGTTATAGCGGGGAGTACCGGGGAGCTGTTTTTT	CASQVIAGSTGELFF	TRBV6-1	TRBJ2-2	.	TRBD2
TGCGCCAGCAGCTTGGGGGCGGGGGGCACAGATACGCAGTATTTT	CASSLGAGGTDTQYF	TRBV5-1	TRBJ2-3	.	TRBD2
TGTGCCAGCAGCCCTTATAGAGCCCAGGCAGCTATTCAGTACTTC	CASSPYRAQAAIQYF	TRBV25-1	TRBJ2-4	.	.
TGCAGCGTTGTTCGGGGGTCAGAAGCTGAAGCTTTCTTT	CSVVRGSEAEAFF	TRBV29-1	TRBJ1-1	few	.
TGTGCCAGCAGCTTAGGGGACAGCTACGAGCAGTACTTC	CASSLGDSYEQYF	TRBV7-9	TRBJ2-7	once	TRBD1
TGTGCCAGCCACAGGGCCGGGAACGAAAAACTGTTTTTT	CASHRAGNEKLFF	TRBV2	TRBJ1-4	.	.
TGTGCCAGCAGCTTTAAGCTAAAGGGAGGCTCAGGTCACTATGGCTACACCTTC	CASSFKLKGGSGHYGYTF	TRBV7-2	TRBJ1-2	.	.
TGTGCCACCAGCAGAGCCGGGACTAGCAGTGAGCAGTTCTTC	CATSRAGTSSEQFF	TRBV15	TRBJ2-1	.	TRBD2
TGTGCCAGCTCACCAGAGTTGAACAATCAGCCCCAGCATTTT	CASSPELNNQPQHF	TRBV18	TRBJ1-5	.	.
TGCGCCAGCAGCTCTTACAGCTTCATGAACACTGAAGCTTTCTTT	CASSSYSFMNTEAFF	TRBV5-1	TRBJ1-1	.	.
TGTGCCAGCAGTCAGGGGGCGCATGGCTACACCTTC	CASSQGAHGYTF	TRBV2	TRBJ1-2	.	TRBD1
TGTGCCAGCAACGACGCAGGGGAAGAGACCCAGTACTTC	CASNDAGEETQYF	TRBV5-4	TRBJ2-5	.	.
TGTGCCAGCAGCCAAGGACAGGGGGGTGAAGCTTTCTTT	CASSQGQGGEAFF	TRBV3-1/TRBV3-2	TRBJ1-1	.	TRBD1
TGTGCCAGCAGCTTAGCCCCGGGGGGGAACTACGAGCAGTACTTC	CASSLAPGGNYEQYF	TRBV7-2	TRBJ2-7	.	TRBD2
TGTGCCAGCAGCGTCTACAGGGTCACCGGGGAGCTGTTTTTT	CASSVYRVTGELFF	TRBV7-2	TRBJ2-2	.	.
TGTGCCAGCAGTTACTCACCCAGGGGACCCTACGAGCAGTACTTC	CASSYSPRGPYEQYF	TRBV6-5	TRBJ2-7	.	.
TGTGCCAGCTTGCGACGGACAGGGGGCCCCTACGAGCAGTACTTC	CASLRRTGGPYEQYF	TRBV6-5	TRBJ2-7	.	TRBD1
TGTGCCACCAGCGGGGGACTCCAACAAGAGACCCAGTACTTC	CATSGGLQQETQYF	TRBV15	TRBJ2-5	.	.
TGTGCCTGGAGTCCTAGGGGCTCTGGAAACACCATATATTTT	CAWSPRGSGNTIYF	TRBV30	TRBJ1-3	.	.
TGTGCCAGCAGCCAAGCTTCGGGGGGCGTCACCGGGGAGCTGTTTTTT	CASSQASGGVTGELFF	TRBV14	TRBJ2-2	.	.
TGTGCCAGTAAGTACAGTGCGGGACAGTCCTACGAGCAGTACTTC	CASKYSAGQSYEQYF	TRBV19	TRBJ2-7	.	.
TGTGCCAGCAGCCTGGGACAGGGTAGACCGAAACTGTTTTTT	CASSLGQGRPKLFF	TRBV3-1/TRBV3-2	TRBJ1-4	.	TRBD1
TGCGCCAGCAGCCGGTTAGACGTGACTGCTAATGAAAAACTGTTTTTT	CASSRLDVTANEKLFF	TRBV5-1	TRBJ1-4	.	.
TGTGCCAGCAGTTCAGGGGATAATCAGCCCCAGCATTTT	CASSSGDNQPQHF	TRBV6-2/TRBV6-3	TRBJ1-5	.	.
TGTGCCAGCAGCCAAGGGGGGGCTAATGAAAAACTGTTTTTT	CASSQGGANEKLFF	TRBV11-3	TRBJ1-4	.	.
TGTGCCAGCAGTGACTGTATCTGGGTCCGGGTCGCGATCAATCAGCCCCAGCATTTT	CASSDCIWVRVAINQPQHF	TRBV6-4	TRBJ1-5	.	.
TGTGCCATCAGTGCGGGGGGGAAAAATGAAAAACTGTTTTTT	CAISAGGKNEKLFF	TRBV10-3	TRBJ1-4	.	.
TGTGCCAGCAGCACCCGGGACAGTTACAATGAGCAGTTCTTC	CASSTRDSYNEQFF	TRBV9	TRBJ2-1	.	TRBD1
TGTGCCAGAAGCGGGACAGGGCGATGTACTGAAGCTTTCTTT	CARSGTGRCTEAFF	TRBV5-3	TRBJ1-1	.	TRBD1
TGTGCCAGCAGTACAGGGCGGTCCACTGAAGCTTTCTTT	CASSTGRSTEAFF	TRBV3-1/TRBV3-2	TRBJ1-1	once	.
TGTGCCAGCAGCAACAGGGGTCCTGGAGAGCAGTACTTC	CASSNRGPGEQYF	TRBV21-1	TRBJ2-7	.	.
TGTGCCAGCAGCACACAGGGGCGCTCTGGAAACACCATATATTTT	CASSTQGRSGNTIYF	TRBV7-2	TRBJ1-3	few	TRBD1
TGTGCCAGCACCGAACAGGGGGTTGGTTCCGGGGAGCTGTTTTTT	CASTEQGVGSGELFF	TRBV6-4	TRBJ2-2	.	TRBD1
TGTGCCAGCAAGATTCAACAGGTAACCTACGAGCAGTACTTC	CASKIQQVTYEQYF	TRBV6-5	TRBJ2-7	.	.
TGTGCCAGCAGGCGCGGGACAGGGGTCGAGCAGTACTTC	CASRRGTGVEQYF	TRBV27	TRBJ2-7	.	TRBD1
TGTGCCAGCAGTCCTTACGGCCTACGGAGCGAGCAGTACTTC	CASSPYGLRSEQYF	TRBV7-9	TRBJ2-7	.	.
TGTGCCAGCATGCTAGGGGGATACAATGAGCAGTTCTTC	CASMLGGYNEQFF	TRBV6-5	TRBJ2-1	.	.
TGTGCCAGCAGCCAAGTAGGGGCGGACTATGGCTACACCTTC	CASSQVGADYGYTF	TRBV4-2	TRBJ1-2	once	.
TGTGCCAGCAGTTACTCTTCAGGTCCGGGACAGCCCCAGCATTTT	CASSYSSGPGQPQHF	TRBV6-2/TRBV6-3	TRBJ1-5	.	.